These 11 T cell receptor beta chains came from one sample sequenced in a study of cytomegalovirus exposure and HLA in healthy donors. The PCR was carried out with 60 Vbeta primers and 13 Jbeta primers. The assay was immunoSEQ multiplex PCR, and TCRdb's table has in-frame clones only and misses some. The data contain tens of thousands of clones, around 85% of them singletons. The sequenced material came from PBMCs. Receptors originate from a girl aged 2-10 years in good health and CMV-seropositive.

The chain combines TRBV5-1 with TRBJ2-6; 7 bases map to TRBD1. Germline V gives CDR1 SGHRS, CDR2 YFSETQ. V gave up 6 bases and J gave up 2 bases; unmatched junction bases: 8. The CDR3 spans 16 residues. The CDR3 bases are TGCGCCAGCAAGGTGACAGGGAGCGCTGGGGCCAACGTCCTGACTTTC. It is translated as CASKVTGSAGANVLTF.

The rearrangement uses TRBV9 and TRBJ2-5; possible D gene TRBD1, 6 bases. The CDR3 extends over 14 amino acids. V was clipped by 0 bases and J by 0 bases, with 6 bases between them. Germline CDR1 and CDR2: SGDLS and YYNGEE. This CDR3 reads CASSVGTDQETQYF. The CDR3 bases are TGTGCCAGCAGCGTAGGGACAGACCAAGAGACCCAGTACTTC.

This clone was picked up one time. V gene TRBV10-3 combines with J gene TRBJ1-3; 7 nucleotides agree with TRBD1. The germline V gene encodes CDR1 ENHRY and CDR2 SYGVKD. The CDR3 extends over 14 amino acids. The V segment lost 4 bases and the J segment 0 bases; nucleotides outside the gene matches: 0. For the CDR3, the DNA is TGTGCCATCAGTGGACAGGGCTCTGGAAACACCATATATTTT. As protein: CAISGQGSGNTIYF.

The chain recombines TRBV19 with TRBJ1-1; D is perhaps TRBD1 (5 bases). Germline lookup yields CDR1 LNHDA and CDR2 SQIVND (reference sequence). The CDR3 length is 16 residues. Trimming pared 10 bases from V and 4 bases from J, leaving 25 bases between. CDR3 protein: CATLDSPAGLGTEAFF. In DNA form, the CDR3 reads TGTGCCACCTTAGACAGCCCCGCCGGCTTGGGCACTGAAGCTTTCTTT. Full variable domain (rest looked up from reference TRBV19 and TRBJ1-1): DGGITQSPKYLFRKEGQNVTLSCEQNLNHDAMYWYRQDPGQGLRLIYYSQIVNDFQKGDIAEGYSVSREKKESFPLTVTSAQKNPTAFYLCATLDSPAGLGTEAFFGQGTRLTVV.

This sequence joins TRBV6-5 and TRBJ1-1; D is possibly TRBD1 (5 bases). Deletions cut 6 bases from V and 0 bases from J, with 8 bases between. Germline V CDR1 and CDR2: MNHEY, SVGAGI. The CDR3 covers 13 residues. As DNA, the CDR3 is TGTGCCAGCAGCTGGACATTGAACACTGAAGCTTTCTTT. This gives the protein CASSWTLNTEAFF.

The chain recombines TRBV29-1 with TRBJ2-6; weak D call: TRBD1 (5 bases). CDR1 is SQVTM and CDR2 is ANQGSEA in the germline V gene. V was trimmed by 5 bases and J by 5 bases, leaving 7 bases between them. This CDR3 is 12 amino acids long. CDR3 loop: CSVPDRANVLTF. CDR3 DNA sequence: TGCAGCGTTCCGGACAGGGCCAACGTCCTGACTTTC. Full variable domain (rest looked up from reference TRBV29-1 and TRBJ2-6): SAVISQKPSRDICQRGTSLTIQCQVDSQVTMMFWYRQQPGQSLTLIATANQGSEATYESGFVIDKFPISRPNLTFSTLTVSNMSPEDSSIYLCSVPDRANVLTFGAGSRLTVL.

J is TRBJ2-3 and V is TRBV13; TRBD2 might be the D (6 bases). Trimming left V 5 bases short and J 6 bases short, with 6 bases between. The CDR3 totals 11 residues. The V gene's germline CDR1 is PRHDT and CDR2 FYEKMQ (reference sequence). The CDR3 reads CASSGGDTQYF. The CDR3 DNA reads TGTGCCAGCAGCGGAGGGGATACGCAGTATTTT.

V and J are TRBV5-1 and TRBJ2-3, with TRBD2 matching over 14 bases. The CDR3 contains 19 residues. Germline CDR1 and CDR2: SGHRS and YFSETQ. Losses at the gene ends were 3 bases for V and 7 bases for J; bases not matched to a gene: 16. Here the CDR3 reads CASSSSPAGTSGSSNTQYF. The DNA for the CDR3 is TGCGCCAGCAGCTCTAGCCCGGCCGGGACTAGCGGGAGTTCGAATACGCAGTATTTT.

The V call is TRBV5-6, the J call TRBJ1-2; possible D gene TRBD1, 5 bases. The germline CDR1 and CDR2 sequences are SGHDT and YYEEEE. CDR3 length: 17 amino acids. V dropped 4 bases and J dropped 0 bases, with 19 bases sitting between them. The CDR3 DNA reads as TGTGCCAGCAGCCCCGATGTTGGTACAGGCCCTAACTATGGCTACACCTTC. This encodes CASSPDVGTGPNYGYTF. Combining the CDR3 with reference TRBV5-6 and TRBJ1-2 gives the whole variable domain DAGVTQSPTHLIKTRGQQVTLRCSPKSGHDTVSWYQQALGQGPQFIFQYYEEEERQRGNFPDRFSGHQFPNYSSELNVNALLLGDSALYLCASSPDVGTGPNYGYTFGSGTRLTVV.

V usage is TRBV28 and J usage is TRBJ2-7; D call uncertain. The CDR3 runs 13 residues. Germline V CDR1 and CDR2: MDHEN, SYDVKM. With 1 base removed from V and 4 bases from J, the gap between germline ends came to 8 bases. The CDR3 region is CASSLLAGYEQYF. CDR3 nucleotides: TGTGCCAGCAGTTTATTGGCCGGGTACGAGCAGTACTTC.

The V call is TRBV4-3, the J call TRBJ2-3, with TRBD1 matching over 8 bases. The CDR3 contains 18 residues. Germline V gives CDR1 LGHNA, CDR2 YSLEER. With 4 bases clipped from V and 1 base from J, the junction kept 13 bases outside the gene matches. The CDR3 loop reads CASSRGQGTPIGTDTQYF. The DNA of the CDR3 is TGCGCCAGCAGCCGAGGACAGGGTACCCCCATCGGCACAGATACGCAGTATTTT.